Each of the 3 T cell receptor beta chains below was sequenced from the same sample in a study of regulatory T cells in long-lasting Graves disease (dated by TCRdb to 2020 to 2022). Explained via the paper, the time point label denotes: persistent/refractory GD, antithyroid drugs over 5 years with positive TRAb. RNA was extracted from PBMCs in TRIzol for both TCR sequencing and RNA sequencing. To prepare the library, multiplex PCR was applied. Sequencer: Illumina HiSeq 4000. iRepertoire HTBI primers and Arm-PCR amplification of CDR3 regions were used to construct TCR beta libraries. The raw public reads went through TCRdb reprocessing: fastp at Q25, MiXCR clone calling, in-frame beta chains kept. Here each entry gathers all rows of one CDR3 protein and keeps the most common genes and DNA. The sample table records around 460,000 distinct CDR3 sequences; approximately 23% of these occur just once. Over 10% of the sample goes to the ten largest clones.

The starting material was peripheral blood mononuclear cells (PBMCs), obtained when the disease was refractory, from a patient treated with antithyroid drugs. These receptor sequences come from a female donor with Graves disease.

The table lists this clonotype with many counts. The chain combines TRBV6-1 with TRBJ1-1; D is unclear. The V end was cut by 3 bases, the J end by 11 bases, with 16 bases between. The CDR3 covers 13 residues. The V gene's germline CDR1 is MNHNS and CDR2 SASEGT. The CDR3: CASSEEPIRRAFF. CDR3 coding DNA: TGTGCCAGCAGTGAGGAACCGATTCGGAGGGCTTTCTTT.

This clonotype was detected many times. V gene TRBV10-3 combines with J gene TRBJ2-5; D is unresolved. Trimming took off 7 bases at V and 5 bases at J, with 8 bases between the two ends. Germline CDR1 ENHRY, CDR2 SYGVKD. The CDR3 length is 11 residues. The CDR3 DNA reads as TGTGCCATCAAGTGGGGTGAGACCCAGTACTTC. Translating it yields CAIKWGETQYF.

The table lists this clonotype with many counts. The CDR3 DNA sequence: TGTGCCAGCAGCCCTAGCGGGGCCACCTACGAGCAGTACTTC. The encoded protein is CASSPSGATYEQYF. The chain combines TRBV3-1 with TRBJ2-7, with 9 nucleotides matching TRBD2. The germline V gene encodes CDR1 LGHDT and CDR2 YNNKEL (reference sequence). The CDR3 runs to 14 residues. Germline trimming cut 4 bases from V and 2 bases from J; bases unmatched to any gene: 3.